This entry lists 11 T cell receptor beta chains sequenced from one sample in a study of cytomegalovirus exposure and HLA in healthy donors. This PCR relied on a set of 60 Vbeta primers and 13 Jbeta primers. Libraries were prepared by immunoSEQ multiplex PCR; TCRdb keeps only in-frame clonotypes and omits some of them. The sample consists of over 100,000 clones, roughly three quarters of them appearing once. The sample comprised PBMCs. These receptors came from a woman in her thirties or forties in good health and CMV-seronegative.

The chain employs TRBV6-1 and TRBJ1-1, with TRBD1 matching 10 bases. Germline-derived CDR1 and CDR2 are MNHNS and SASEGT. V was clipped by 7 bases and J by 4 bases; unmatched bases: 6. The CDR3 runs 14 residues. In DNA form, the CDR3 reads TGTGCCAGCACAGAAGGGACAGGGGTCACTGAAGCTTTCTTT. It encodes CASTEGTGVTEAFF.

This clone has only one observation. The CDR3 here is CASSRWDSPTDTQYF. The CDR3 bases are TGTGCCAGCAGCCGATGGGACAGTCCCACAGATACGCAGTATTTT. The genes are TRBV11-3 and TRBJ2-3, with 7 bases lining up with TRBD1. The germline CDR1 and CDR2 sequences are SGHNT and YENEEA. The CDR3 has 15 amino acids. V trimming: 5 bases; J trimming: 2 bases; junction bases outside the gene matches: 7.

The rearrangement joins TRBV5-1 to TRBJ1-6; D call uncertain. CDR1 SGHRS and CDR2 YFSETQ come from the germline V gene. Deletions cut 0 bases from V and 4 bases from J, with 8 bases between. This CDR3 comprises 15 residues. CDR3 sequence: CASSLGPVYNSPLHF. The DNA of the CDR3 is TGCGCCAGCAGCTTGGGTCCGGTGTATAATTCACCCCTCCACTTT.

The chain joins TRBV6-5 to TRBJ2-3; 12 bases line up with TRBD2. This CDR3 region has 14 residues. Germline CDR1 and CDR2: MNHEY and SVGAGI. With 6 bases clipped from V and 9 bases from J, the junction kept 7 bases outside the gene matches. CDR3 protein: CASRLAGGPMTQYF. Written as DNA, the CDR3 is TGTGCCAGCAGGCTAGCGGGGGGGCCTATGACGCAGTATTTT.

This clone was detected once. The genes are TRBV4-3 and TRBJ2-6; weak D call: TRBD2 (5 bases). The germline V and J ends were trimmed by 0 bases and 0 bases, with 21 bases remaining between them. This CDR3 is 21 amino acids long. Germline lookup yields CDR1 LGHNA and CDR2 YSLEER. The CDR3 sequence is CASSQDFRGPESFSGANVLTF. The CDR3 nucleotides read TGCGCCAGCAGCCAAGATTTTCGCGGGCCAGAATCCTTCTCTGGGGCCAACGTCCTGACTTTC.

This chain connects TRBV9 to TRBJ2-7; perhaps TRBD1 as D (6 bases). Germline CDR1 and CDR2: SGDLS and YYNGEE. V lost 5 bases, J lost 0 bases, and 15 bases lay in between. The length of the CDR3 is 15 residues. The CDR3 is CASSPAQGPSYEQYF. The CDR3 DNA reads as TGTGCCAGCAGTCCAGCACAGGGTCCCTCCTACGAGCAGTACTTC.

The genes are TRBV10-3 and TRBJ1-5; D might be TRBD1 (5 bases). This CDR3 region has 14 residues. Germline V lookup: CDR1 ENHRY, CDR2 SYGVKD. V lost 11 bases and J lost 3, with 17 bases in between. The CDR3 DNA reads TGTGCCGCATGGGCAGGGCAGGACAATCAGCCCCAGCATTTT. It specifies CAAWAGQDNQPQHF.

This sequence joins TRBV7-9 and TRBJ1-1; 7 positions match TRBD1. Germline loops: CDR1 SEHNR, CDR2 FQNEAQ (reference sequence). The CDR3 is made up of 17 amino acids. V was clipped by 1 base and J by 2 bases; unmatched bases: 10. The CDR3 loop reads CASSLGGGSRENTEAFF. CDR3 DNA sequence: TGTGCCAGCAGCTTAGGAGGGGGCTCTCGTGAAAACACTGAAGCTTTCTTT.

On this clone: One end of the junction is discordant with germline, which a read error may explain. The chain uses TRBV5-1 and TRBJ1-2; tentative D call: TRBD1 (6 bases). The V gene's germline CDR1 is SGHRS and CDR2 YFSETQ. This CDR3 is 14 amino acids long. The CDR3 sequence is CASSLETGFYGYPF. CDR3 DNA: TGCGCCAGCAGCTTGGAAACAGGGTTCTATGGCTACCCCTTC.

J is TRBJ1-1 and V is TRBV5-6; D remains unclear. Germline CDR1 reads SGHDT; CDR2 reads YYEEEE. CDR3 length equals 15 residues. Trimming removed 0 bases from V and 9 bases from J, with 18 bases in between. The CDR3 region is CASSLASTLGPQAFF. In nucleotides, the CDR3 is TGTGCCAGCAGCTTGGCATCGACCCTGGGCCCCCAAGCTTTCTTT.

This clone was counted once. This chain connects TRBV9 to TRBJ2-5; D is unclear. V shed 3 bases and J shed 5 bases, with 26 bases lying between them. CDR3 length: 18 amino acids. From germline, CDR1 is SGDLS and CDR2 YYNGEE. CDR3 protein: CASSGGRLSRGDGETQYF. The CDR3 coding sequence is TGTGCCAGCAGCGGAGGTAGATTAAGTAGAGGAGACGGGGAGACCCAGTACTTC.